This T cell receptor beta chain originates from a study of blood T cell repertoires in COVID-19. Germline V gene data show CDR1 as KGHSH and CDR2 as LQKENI. The trim removed 3 bases at V and 5 bases at J, leaving 8 bases unmatched. The CDR3 is 15 residues long. Produced via immunoSEQ multiplex PCR; TCRdb's table is partial and in-frame only. The sample contains about 98,000 clones, 87% of which appear only once. This clone is a singleton in its sample. The sequencing sample was made of peripheral blood. The chain combines TRBV18 with TRBJ2-5; 8 bases align to TRBD1. The clonotype was recovered from an older man with acute or convalescent COVID-19. The CDR3 spells CASSPSGGTRETQYF. CDR3 nucleotides: TGTGCCAGCTCACCGTCAGGGGGCACACGCGAGACCCAGTACTTC.